This T cell receptor beta chain was profiled in a study of T cell changes during pregnancy in multiple sclerosis. Assay: immunoSEQ multiplex PCR; the TCRdb copy retains only in-frame clones and omits some. The sample has some 94,000 clones, around 93% seen once. The CDR3 is 14 amino acids. Looked up from germline, CDR1 is SGDLS and CDR2 is YYNGEE. Trimming shortened V by 2 bases and J by 1 base, and 9 bases separated the two germline ends. J is TRBJ2-5 and V is TRBV9; D might be TRBD1 (6 bases). This TCR derives from a female donor in good health, enrolled as a control in a pregnancy study. The sequenced sample was peripheral blood, obtained in the first trimester of pregnancy. The CDR3 bases are TGTGCCAGCAGCGTTTTGGACAGCCAAGAGACCCAGTACTTC. This encodes CASSVLDSQETQYF.